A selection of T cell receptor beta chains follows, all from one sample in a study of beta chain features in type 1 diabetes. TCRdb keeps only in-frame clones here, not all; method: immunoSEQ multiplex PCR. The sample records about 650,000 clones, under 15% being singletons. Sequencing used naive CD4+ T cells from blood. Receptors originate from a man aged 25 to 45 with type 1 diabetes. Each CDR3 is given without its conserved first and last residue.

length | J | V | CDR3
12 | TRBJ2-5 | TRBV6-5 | ASSYSTGRETQY
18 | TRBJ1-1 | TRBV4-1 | ASSAQRDRVFISRNTEAF
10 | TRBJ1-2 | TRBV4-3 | ASSHGQGGYT
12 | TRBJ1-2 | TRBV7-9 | ASSLGGAAYGYT
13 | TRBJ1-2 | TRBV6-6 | ASSFRQNSNYGYT
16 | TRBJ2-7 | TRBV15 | ATSRDYTPGRGDNEQY
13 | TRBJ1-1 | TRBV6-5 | ASSYWGARGTEAF
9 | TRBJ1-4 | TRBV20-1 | SVGQPEKLF
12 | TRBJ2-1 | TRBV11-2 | ASSLVRQNNEQF
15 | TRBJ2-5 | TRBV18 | ASSPGSGKPGQETQY
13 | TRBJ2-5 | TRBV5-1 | ASSLGLRGHETQY
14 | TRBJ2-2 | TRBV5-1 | ASSLASGANTGELF
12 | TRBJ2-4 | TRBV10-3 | AISESEGWGIQY
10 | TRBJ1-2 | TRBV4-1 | ASSQGDYGYT
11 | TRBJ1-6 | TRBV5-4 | ASGSPYNSPLH
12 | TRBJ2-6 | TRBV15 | ATGRGAGANVLT
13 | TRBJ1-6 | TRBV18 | ASSPMTGRNSPLH
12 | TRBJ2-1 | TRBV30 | AWRAQGSVNEQF
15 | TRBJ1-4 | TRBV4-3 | ASSRRSGSPTNEKLF
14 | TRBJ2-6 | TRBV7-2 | ASSRGGTSGANVLT
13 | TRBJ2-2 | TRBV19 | ASSIRNNWSGELF
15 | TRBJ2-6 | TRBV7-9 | ASSTWDARSGANVLT
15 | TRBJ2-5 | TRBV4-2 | ASSQDYLGSIQETQY
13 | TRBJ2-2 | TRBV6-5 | ASSSRGRGTGELF
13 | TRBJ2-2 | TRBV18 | ASSPETANTGELF
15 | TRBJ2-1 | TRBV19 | ASRMGAQRPSYNEQF
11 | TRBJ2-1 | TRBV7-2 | ASSWGGYNEQF
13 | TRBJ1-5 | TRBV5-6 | ASTHPGQYNQPQH
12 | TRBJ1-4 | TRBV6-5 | ASRRGGGNEKLF
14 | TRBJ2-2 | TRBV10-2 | ASSENIGAGTGELF
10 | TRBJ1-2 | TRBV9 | ASSPPGYGYT
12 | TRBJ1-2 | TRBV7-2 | ASSGTGEKDGYT
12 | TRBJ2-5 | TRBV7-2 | ASSSVGSEETQY
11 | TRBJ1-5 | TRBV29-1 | SVIGAGDQPQH
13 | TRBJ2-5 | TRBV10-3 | AISGASGGRETQY
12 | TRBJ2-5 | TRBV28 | ASVGQGVAGTQY
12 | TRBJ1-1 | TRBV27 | ATYRAGFNTEAF
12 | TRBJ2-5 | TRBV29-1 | SVSRARGEETQY
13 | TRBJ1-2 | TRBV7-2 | ASSPTNSVGDSYT
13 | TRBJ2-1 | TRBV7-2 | ASSSGTSGNNEQF
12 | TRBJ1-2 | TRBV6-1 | ASTYPDGGYGYT
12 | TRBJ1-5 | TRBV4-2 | ASSQDVNGQPQH
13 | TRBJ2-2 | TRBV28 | ASSSPGTGAGELF
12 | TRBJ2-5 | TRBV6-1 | ASSYNGREETQY
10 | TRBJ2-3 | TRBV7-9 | ASSPIDYTQY
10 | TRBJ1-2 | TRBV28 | ATSTGGSGYT
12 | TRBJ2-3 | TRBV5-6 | ASSRRGVTDTQY
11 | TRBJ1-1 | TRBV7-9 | ASSPKGLSRAF
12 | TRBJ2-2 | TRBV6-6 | ASSTQGYTGELF
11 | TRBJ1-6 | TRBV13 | ATRGQEGSPLH
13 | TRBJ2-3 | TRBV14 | ASSQQLQGTDTQY
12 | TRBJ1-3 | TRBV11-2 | ASSYHEAGNTIY